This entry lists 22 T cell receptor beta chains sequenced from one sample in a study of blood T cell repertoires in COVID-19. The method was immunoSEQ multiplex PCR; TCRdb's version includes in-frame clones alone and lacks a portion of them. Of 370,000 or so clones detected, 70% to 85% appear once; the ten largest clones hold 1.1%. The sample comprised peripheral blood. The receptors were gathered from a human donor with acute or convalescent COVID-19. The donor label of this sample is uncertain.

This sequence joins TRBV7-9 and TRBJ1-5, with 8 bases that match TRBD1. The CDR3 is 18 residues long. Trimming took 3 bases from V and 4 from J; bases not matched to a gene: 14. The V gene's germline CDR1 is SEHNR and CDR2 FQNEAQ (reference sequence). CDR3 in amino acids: CASSFTSSGGEWNQPQHF. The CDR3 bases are TGTGCCAGCAGCTTCACATCTTCAGGGGGCGAGTGGAATCAGCCCCAGCATTTT.

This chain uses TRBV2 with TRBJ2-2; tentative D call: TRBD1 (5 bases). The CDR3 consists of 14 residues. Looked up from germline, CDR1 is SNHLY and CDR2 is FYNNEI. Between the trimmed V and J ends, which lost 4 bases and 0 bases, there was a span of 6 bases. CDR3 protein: CASSGTPNTGELFF. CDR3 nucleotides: TGTGCCAGCAGTGGGACACCGAACACCGGGGAGCTGTTTTTT.

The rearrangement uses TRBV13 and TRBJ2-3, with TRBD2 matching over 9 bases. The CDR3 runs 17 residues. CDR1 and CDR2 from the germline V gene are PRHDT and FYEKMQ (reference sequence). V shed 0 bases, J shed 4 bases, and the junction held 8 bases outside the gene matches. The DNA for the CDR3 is TGTGCCAGCAGCTTAGGCCGGTTAGCGGGGGCGGCAGATACGCAGTATTTT. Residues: CASSLGRLAGAADTQYF.

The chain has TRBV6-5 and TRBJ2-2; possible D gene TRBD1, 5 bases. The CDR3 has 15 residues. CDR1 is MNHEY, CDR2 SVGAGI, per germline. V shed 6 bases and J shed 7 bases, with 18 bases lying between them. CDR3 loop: CASSRNPRRGGELFF. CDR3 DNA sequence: TGTGCCAGCAGCCGAAACCCCAGAAGGGGCGGGGAGCTGTTTTTT.

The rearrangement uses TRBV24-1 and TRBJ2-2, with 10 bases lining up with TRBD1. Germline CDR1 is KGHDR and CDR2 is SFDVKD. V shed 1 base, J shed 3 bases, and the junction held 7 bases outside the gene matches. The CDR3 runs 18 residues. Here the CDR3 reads CATSDLVKGQGYTGELFF. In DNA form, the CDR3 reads TGTGCCACCAGTGATTTAGTAAAGGGACAGGGGTACACCGGGGAGCTGTTTTTT.

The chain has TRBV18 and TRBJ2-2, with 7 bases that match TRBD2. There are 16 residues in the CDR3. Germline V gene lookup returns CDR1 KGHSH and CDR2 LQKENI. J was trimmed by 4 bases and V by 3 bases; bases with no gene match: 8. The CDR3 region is CASSPGPAGPTGELFF. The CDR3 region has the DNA TGTGCCAGCTCACCGGGTCCAGCGGGACCCACCGGGGAGCTGTTTTTT. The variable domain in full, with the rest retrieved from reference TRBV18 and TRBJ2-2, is NAGVMQNPRHLVRRRGQEARLRCSPMKGHSHVYWYRQLPEEGLKFMVYLQKENIIDESGMPKERFSAEFPKEGPSILRIQQVVRGDSAAYFCASSPGPAGPTGELFFGEGSRLTVL.

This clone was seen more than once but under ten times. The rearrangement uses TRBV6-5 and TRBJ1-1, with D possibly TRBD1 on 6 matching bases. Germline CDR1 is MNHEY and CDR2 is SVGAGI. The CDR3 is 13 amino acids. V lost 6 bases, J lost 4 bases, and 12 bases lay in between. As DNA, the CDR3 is TGTGCCAGCAGCAGTACAGGGCCCACTGAAGCTTTCTTT. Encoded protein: CASSSTGPTEAFF.

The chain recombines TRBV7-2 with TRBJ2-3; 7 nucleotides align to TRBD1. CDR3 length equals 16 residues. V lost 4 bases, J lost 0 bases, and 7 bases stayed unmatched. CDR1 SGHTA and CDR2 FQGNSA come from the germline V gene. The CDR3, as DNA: TGTGCCAGCAGCTCTCGTCCGGGACAGAGCACAGATACGCAGTATTTT. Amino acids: CASSSRPGQSTDTQYF. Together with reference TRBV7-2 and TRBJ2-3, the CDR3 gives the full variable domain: GAGVSQSPSNKVTEKGKDVELRCDPISGHTALYWYRQSLGQGLEFLIYFQGNSAPDKSGLPSDRFSAERTGGSVSTLTIQRTQQEDSAVYLCASSSRPGQSTDTQYFGPGTRLTVL.

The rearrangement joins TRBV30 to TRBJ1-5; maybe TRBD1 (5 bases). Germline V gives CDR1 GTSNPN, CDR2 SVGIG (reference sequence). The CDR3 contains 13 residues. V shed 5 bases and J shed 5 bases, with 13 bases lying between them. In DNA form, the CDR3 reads TGTGCCTGGGGAGTGCCAGGGTATCAGCCCCAGCATTTT. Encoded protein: CAWGVPGYQPQHF.

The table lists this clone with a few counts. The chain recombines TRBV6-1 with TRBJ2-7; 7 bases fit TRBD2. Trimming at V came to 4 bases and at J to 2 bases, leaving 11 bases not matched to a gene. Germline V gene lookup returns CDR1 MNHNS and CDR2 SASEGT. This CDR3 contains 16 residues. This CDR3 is CASSGGGYGFAYEQYF. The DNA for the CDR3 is TGTGCCAGCAGTGGGGGGGGGTACGGATTCGCCTACGAGCAGTACTTC.

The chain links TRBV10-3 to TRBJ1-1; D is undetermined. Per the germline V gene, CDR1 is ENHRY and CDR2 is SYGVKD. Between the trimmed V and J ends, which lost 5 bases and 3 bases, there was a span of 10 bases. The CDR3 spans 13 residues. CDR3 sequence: CAISRGEDTEAFF. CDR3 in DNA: TGTGCCATCAGTCGAGGCGAGGACACTGAAGCTTTCTTT.

In DNA form, the CDR3 reads TGTGCCAGCAGCCAAGACGTGCCTAGCGGAGCGACTCCCTACGAGCAGTACTTC. Translation: CASSQDVPSGATPYEQYF. The chain couples TRBV3-1 (or the pseudogene TRBV3-2) to TRBJ2-7; TRBD2 matches 7 bases. V lost 0 bases and J lost 2; bases outside the gene matches: 13. Germline values: CDR1 LGHDT, CDR2 YNNKEL (reference sequence). The CDR3 extends over 18 amino acids.

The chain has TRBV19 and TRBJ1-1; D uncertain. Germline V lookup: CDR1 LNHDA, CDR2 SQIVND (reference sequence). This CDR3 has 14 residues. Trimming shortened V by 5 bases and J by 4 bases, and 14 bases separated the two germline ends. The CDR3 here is CASSLRESVTEAFF. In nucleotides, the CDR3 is TGTGCCAGTAGTCTCCGGGAATCGGTCACTGAAGCTTTCTTT.

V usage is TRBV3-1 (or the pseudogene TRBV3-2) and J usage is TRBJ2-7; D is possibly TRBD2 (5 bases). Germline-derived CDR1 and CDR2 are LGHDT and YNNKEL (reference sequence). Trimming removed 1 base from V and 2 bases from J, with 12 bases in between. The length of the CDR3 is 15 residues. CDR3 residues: CASSQAIRRTYEQYF. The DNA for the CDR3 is TGTGCCAGCAGCCAAGCTATCAGGAGGACCTACGAGCAGTACTTC.

The CDR3 region is CASSHTGTGGTGELFF. The CDR3, as DNA: TGCGCCAGCAGCCACACCGGGACAGGGGGCACCGGGGAGCTGTTTTTT. V gene TRBV5-1 combines with J gene TRBJ2-2; 11 bases map to TRBD1. Germline CDR1 reads SGHRS; CDR2 reads YFSETQ. CDR3 length: 16 amino acids. The junction had 6 bases not matched to a gene; V was cut back by 4 bases and J by 4 bases.

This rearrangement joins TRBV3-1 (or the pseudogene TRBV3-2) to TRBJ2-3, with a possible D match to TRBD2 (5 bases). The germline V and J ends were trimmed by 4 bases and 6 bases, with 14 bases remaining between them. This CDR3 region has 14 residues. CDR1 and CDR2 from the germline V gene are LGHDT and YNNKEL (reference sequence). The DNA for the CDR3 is TGTGCCAGCAGCCCCTTGGGGAGAGGGGATACGCAGTATTTT. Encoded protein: CASSPLGRGDTQYF.

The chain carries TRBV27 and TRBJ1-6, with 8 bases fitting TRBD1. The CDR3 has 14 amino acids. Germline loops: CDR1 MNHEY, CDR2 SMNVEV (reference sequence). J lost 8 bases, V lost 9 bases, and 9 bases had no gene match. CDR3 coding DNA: TGTGCCAGTACCCGACAGGGGTGGGATTCACCCCTCCACTTT. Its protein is CASTRQGWDSPLHF.

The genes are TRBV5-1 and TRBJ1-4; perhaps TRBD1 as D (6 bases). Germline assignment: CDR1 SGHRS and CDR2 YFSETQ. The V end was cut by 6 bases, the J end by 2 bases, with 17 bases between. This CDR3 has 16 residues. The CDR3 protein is CASTPRGGGTNEKLFF. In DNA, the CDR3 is TGCGCCAGCACCCCGCGAGGGGGGGGCACTAATGAAAAACTGTTTTTT.

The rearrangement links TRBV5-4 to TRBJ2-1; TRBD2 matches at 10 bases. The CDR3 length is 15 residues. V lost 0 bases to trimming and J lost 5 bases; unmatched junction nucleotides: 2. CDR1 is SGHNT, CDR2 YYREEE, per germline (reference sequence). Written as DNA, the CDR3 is TGTGCCAGCAGCTTGGGACTAGCGGGTAACAATGAGCAGTTCTTC. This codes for CASSLGLAGNNEQFF. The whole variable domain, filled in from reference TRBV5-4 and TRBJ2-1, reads ETGVTQSPTHLIKTRGQQVTLRCSSQSGHNTVSWYQQALGQGPQFIFQYYREEENGRGNFPPRFSGLQFPNYSSELNVNALELDDSALYLCASSLGLAGNNEQFFGPGTRLTVL.

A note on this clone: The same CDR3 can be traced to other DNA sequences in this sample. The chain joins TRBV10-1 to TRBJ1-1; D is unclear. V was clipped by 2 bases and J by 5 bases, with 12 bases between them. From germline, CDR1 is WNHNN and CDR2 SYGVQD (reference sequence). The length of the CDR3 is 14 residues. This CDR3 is CASSEAVGSTEAFF. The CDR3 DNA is TGCGCCAGCAGTGAGGCGGTTGGGTCGACTGAAGCTTTCTTT.

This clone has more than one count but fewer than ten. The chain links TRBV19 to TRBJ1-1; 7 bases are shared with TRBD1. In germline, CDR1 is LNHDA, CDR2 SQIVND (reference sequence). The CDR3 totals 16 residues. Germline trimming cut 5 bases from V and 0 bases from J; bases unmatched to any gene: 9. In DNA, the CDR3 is TGTGCCAGTAGTTTCTACTCGACAGGGATGAACACTGAAGCTTTCTTT. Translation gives CASSFYSTGMNTEAFF.

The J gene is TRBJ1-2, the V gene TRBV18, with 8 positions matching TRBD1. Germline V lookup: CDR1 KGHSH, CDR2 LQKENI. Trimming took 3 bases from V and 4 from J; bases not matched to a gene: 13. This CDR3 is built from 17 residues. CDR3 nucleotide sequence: TGTGCCAGCTCACCGGAGGGCAGGGGGCTCTCCCCCTATGGCTACACCTTC. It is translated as CASSPEGRGLSPYGYTF.